This T cell receptor (beta chain) came from a study of glioma-infiltrating T cells after dendritic cell vaccination. This CDR3 has 14 amino acids. Trimming took 3 bases from V and 4 from J, leaving 11 bases between them. Per germline, CDR1 KGHSH and CDR2 LQKENI. Measured with immunoSEQ multiplex PCR; TCRdb has only the in-frame clones, and not every one. The sample holds roughly 100,000 clones, approximately 80% seen once. This clonotype was sampled from a human donor with glioblastoma. The source was blood, collected before dendritic cell vaccination. The rearrangement joins TRBV18 to TRBJ2-3; a possible D gene is TRBD1 (5 bases). CDR3 sequence (DNA): TGTGCCAGCTCACCCTTACCAGGGCCAGATACGCAGTATTTT. Translating gives CASSPLPGPDTQYF.